This TCR beta chain was recovered during a study of cytotoxic CD8 clonotypes in ibrutinib-treated CLL. Study-level results: Clonality was higher at ibrutinib response and returned toward baseline at progression.

A word on this clone: Its specificity is not known.

V lost 7 bases, J lost 0 bases, and 20 bases lay in between. The CDR3 spans 17 residues. Clones were sequenced by immunoSEQ multiplex PCR, and TCRdb holds only the in-frame ones, with some missing. The sample contains about 35,000 clones, 71% of which appear only once. The sequencing here drew on PBMCs, taken at disease progression, from a patient treated with ibrutinib. The rearrangement links TRBV23-1 to TRBJ2-3; no definite D call. TRBV23-1 is designated an ORF whose function remains uncertain. This TCR was sampled from a human donor with chronic lymphocytic leukemia. The DNA of the CDR3 is TGCGCCAGCACCTTAGTCGTAGGATTACCAAGCACAGATACGCAGTATTTT. This sequence encodes CASTLVVGLPSTDTQYF.